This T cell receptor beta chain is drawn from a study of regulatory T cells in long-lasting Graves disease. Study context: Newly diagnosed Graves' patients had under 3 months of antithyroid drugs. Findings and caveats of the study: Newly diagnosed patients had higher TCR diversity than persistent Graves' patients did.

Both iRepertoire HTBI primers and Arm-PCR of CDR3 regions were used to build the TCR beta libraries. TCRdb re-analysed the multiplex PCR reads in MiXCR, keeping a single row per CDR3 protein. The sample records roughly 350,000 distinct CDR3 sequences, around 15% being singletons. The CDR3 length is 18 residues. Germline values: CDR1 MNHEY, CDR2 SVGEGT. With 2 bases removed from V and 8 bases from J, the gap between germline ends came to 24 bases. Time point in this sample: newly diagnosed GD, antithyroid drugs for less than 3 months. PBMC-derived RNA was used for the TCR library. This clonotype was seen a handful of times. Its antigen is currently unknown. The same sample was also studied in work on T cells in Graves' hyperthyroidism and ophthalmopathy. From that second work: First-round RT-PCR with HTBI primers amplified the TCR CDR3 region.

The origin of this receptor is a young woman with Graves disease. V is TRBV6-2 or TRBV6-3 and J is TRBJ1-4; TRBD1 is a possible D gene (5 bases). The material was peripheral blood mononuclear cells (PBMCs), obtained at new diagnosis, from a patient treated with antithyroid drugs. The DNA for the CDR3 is TGTGCCAGCAGTTACCAAACTCAGCAGGGACGGATTAGGGAAAAACTGTTTTTT. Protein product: CASSYQTQQGRIREKLFF.